Described below is a single T cell receptor beta chain sequence and its context. The data stem from a study of CD8 T cells in Susac syndrome. Random hexamers served to reverse transcribe roughly 0.5 to 1 ug RNA. Amplification of TCR beta CDR3 across 54 Vbeta and 13 Jbeta was performed with immunoSEQ multiplex PCR. TCRdb passed the immunoSEQ multiplex PCR reads through MiXCR, listing each CDR3 protein once. The sample lists more than 70,000 distinct CDR3 sequences, over 85% occurring once. Sequencing of TCR beta was carried out in blood CD8+ and CD4+ T cells. Negative isolation yielded CD8+ and CD4+ T cells; FACS enriched TEMRA cells. The germline V gene has CDR1 SGHDN and CDR2 FVKESK. This CDR3 spans 15 amino acids. The V and J ends lost 3 bases and 9 bases respectively, with 15 bases between them.

The sample was CD8+ T cells from PBMCs. The receptor was isolated from a human donor in good health. The chain links TRBV14 to TRBJ1-6, with D perhaps matching TRBD1 (6 bases). This CDR3 is CASSHPQGKGSPLHF. CDR3 sequence (DNA): TGTGCCAGCAGCCATCCACAGGGAAAAGGTTCACCCCTCCACTTT.